This TCR beta chain was observed in a study of T cell responses to AZD1222 COVID-19 vaccine. Study observations and caveats: Among AZD1222 vaccinees, only six were seropositive at baseline. Increases in Spike-specific TCR breadth and depth were seen after two AZD1222 doses. The peak T cell response came first, and repertoires were sampled only after it. Regions left unmutated in variants are reportedly the target of nearly half of spike-specific TCRs.

Assay: immunoSEQ multiplex PCR; the TCRdb copy retains only in-frame clones and omits some. The sample lists fewer than 150,000 clones, around nine tenths seen once, with roughly 3.2% in the top ten. This clone appeared a single time. The antigen remains undetermined. The V gene lost 5 bases and the J gene lost 5 bases, with 10 bases spanning the gap. CDR1 is SGHAT and CDR2 is FQNNGV in the germline V gene. CDR3 length: 13 amino acids. This clonotype was obtained from an adult in good health. The chain has TRBV11-2 and TRBJ2-1, with D hard to call. The material was peripheral blood, obtained on day 0 of AZD1222 vaccination. CDR3 protein: CASSLSWNNEQFF. CDR3 DNA sequence: TGTGCCAGCAGCCTTTCCTGGAACAATGAGCAGTTCTTC.